This T cell receptor beta chain was sequenced in a study of shared T cell receptors in the human thymus. V lost 5 bases and J lost 0, with 22 bases in between. This CDR3 contains 18 residues. From germline, CDR1 is SNHLY and CDR2 FYNNEI. Produced via immunoSEQ multiplex PCR; TCRdb's table is partial and in-frame only. The sample holds approximately 730,000 clones, roughly 85% seen once. This sample was also put to use in a study of human thymus T cells. That study adds: Corrective heart surgery yielded resections, and these provided the thymus tissue. Thymic and blood repertoires appeared to carry a bias in their V and J gene usage.

The sequence was obtained from a girl under two years old with a congenital heart defect. The chain links TRBV2 to TRBJ1-1; tentative D call: TRBD1 (5 bases). The specimen sequenced was thymocytes. DNA for the CDR3: TGTGCCAGCAGTCCCTACTCGGGGGGGAATGGTGTGAACACTGAAGCTTTCTTT. It codes for CASSPYSGGNGVNTEAFF.